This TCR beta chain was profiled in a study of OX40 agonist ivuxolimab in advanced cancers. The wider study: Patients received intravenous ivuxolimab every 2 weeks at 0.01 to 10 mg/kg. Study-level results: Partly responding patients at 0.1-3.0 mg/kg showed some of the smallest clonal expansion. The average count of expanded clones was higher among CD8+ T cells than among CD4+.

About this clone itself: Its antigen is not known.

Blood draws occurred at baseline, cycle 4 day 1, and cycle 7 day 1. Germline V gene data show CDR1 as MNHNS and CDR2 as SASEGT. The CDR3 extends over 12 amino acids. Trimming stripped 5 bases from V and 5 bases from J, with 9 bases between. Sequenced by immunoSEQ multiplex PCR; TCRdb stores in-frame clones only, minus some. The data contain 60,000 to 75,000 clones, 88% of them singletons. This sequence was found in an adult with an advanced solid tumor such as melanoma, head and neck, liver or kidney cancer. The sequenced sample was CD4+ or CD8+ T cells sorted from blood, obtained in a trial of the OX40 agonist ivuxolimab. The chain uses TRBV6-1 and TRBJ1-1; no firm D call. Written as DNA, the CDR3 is TGTGCCAGCAGTCTATTTAATACTGAAGCTTTCTTT. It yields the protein CASSLFNTEAFF.